This passage covers 18 T cell receptor beta chains from one sample sequenced in a study of T-cell memory formation after mild COVID-19 (dated by TCRdb to about 2021). Libraries were made using 5' RACE. Instrument on record: Illumina NovaSeq 6000. Using fastp trimming at Q25 and MiXCR clonotype assembly, TCRdb reanalyzed the public sequencing data and kept in-frame beta chains. For every CDR3 protein sequence, its rows merge into one entry that carries the most common genes and DNA. The table for this sample lists hundreds of thousands of distinct CDR3 sequences; around 17% of them were counted only once. In total, the top ten clones hold about 12% of the sample. The specimen was PBMCs or a T cell subset sorted from them (not recorded which). The receptors were gathered from an adult woman who had mild COVID-19 (a few samples of this study predate the infection). The sample titles of this study are shuffled in the database, so cell type and time point are left out; the donor was told from shared clones.

CDR3 DNA: TGTGCCAGCTCGCTCCGGGACGGCTTCAATCAGCCCCAGCATTTT. This sequence encodes CASSLRDGFNQPQHF. The chain employs TRBV18 and TRBJ1-5; possibly TRBD1 for D (5 bases). The CDR3 has 15 amino acids. Deletions cut 6 bases from V and 3 bases from J, with 15 bases between. Germline V CDR1 and CDR2: KGHSH, LQKENI.

This clonotype was found many times. The V call is TRBV7-2, the J call TRBJ2-4; no firm D call. This CDR3 contains 16 residues. V gave up 5 bases and J gave up 0 bases, with 14 bases separating them. Germline CDR1 SGHTA, CDR2 FQGNSA. The CDR3 loop is CASSQSGSLAKNIQYF. The DNA for the CDR3 is TGTGCCAGCAGCCAGTCCGGATCCCTAGCCAAAAACATTCAGTACTTC.

This clonotype has more than one count but fewer than ten. This chain joins TRBV30 and TRBJ2-2; D might be TRBD2 (5 bases). The CDR3 is 15 residues long. V shed 4 bases and J shed 3 bases, with 15 bases lying between them. CDR1 and CDR2 (germline): GTSNPN, SVGIG (reference sequence). The CDR3: CAWIRGSTDTGELFF. DNA of the CDR3: TGTGCCTGGATCCGAGGGAGTACTGACACCGGGGAGCTGTTTTTT.

The rearrangement uses TRBV29-1 and TRBJ1-2; D gene uncertain. CDR1 and CDR2 from the germline V gene are SQVTM and ANQGSEA. V lost 4 bases and J 2 bases, leaving 20 bases between the germline ends. CDR3 length equals 16 residues. The CDR3 bases are TGCAGCGTTGTCCGTGTGTCGGCAAGAGGAAACTATGGCTACACCTTC. It specifies CSVVRVSARGNYGYTF.

At least ten counts were recorded for this clonotype. The rearrangement uses TRBV5-1 and TRBJ2-2, with D tentatively TRBD1 (5 bases). The CDR3 length is 16 residues. The germline V gene encodes CDR1 SGHRS and CDR2 YFSETQ. V was cut by 3 bases and J by 2 bases, with 14 bases left in between. CDR3 in amino acids: CASSSITGLNTGELFF. The CDR3 DNA reads TGCGCCAGCAGCTCCATCACAGGCCTCAACACCGGGGAGCTGTTTTTT.

This clonotype has a handful of counts. V and J are TRBV2 and TRBJ2-3, with no clear D. With 6 bases removed from V and 2 bases from J, the gap between germline ends came to 6 bases. Germline V CDR1 and CDR2: SNHLY, FYNNEI. The CDR3 consists of 12 residues. The CDR3 loop is CASRDFTDTQYF. CDR3 coding DNA: TGTGCCAGCAGGGATTTCACAGATACGCAGTATTTT.

V and J are TRBV4-3 and TRBJ2-1; D assignment may be TRBD1 or TRBD2 (6 bases each). V lost 1 base, J lost 8 bases, and 15 bases lay in between. The CDR3 extends over 15 amino acids. Germline V gives CDR1 LGHNA, CDR2 YSLEER. Here the CDR3 reads CASSQGLTGRYEQFF. CDR3 in DNA: TGCGCCAGCAGCCAAGGTTTAACAGGGAGGTATGAGCAGTTCTTC.

This chain connects TRBV6-5 to TRBJ2-1, with 8 bases matching TRBD2. J gave up 8 bases and V 0 bases, and 15 bases lay outside the gene matches. CDR1 is MNHEY and CDR2 is SVGAGI in the germline V gene. The CDR3 runs to 18 residues. CDR3 in amino acids: CASSYSGFGGGRSDEQFF. The CDR3 DNA follows: TGTGCCAGCAGTTACTCGGGATTTGGGGGCGGGAGGTCGGATGAGCAGTTCTTC.

Concerning this clonotype: An end of the junction differs from the germline gene, which may be a read error. The V and J genes are TRBV12-3 or TRBV12-4 and TRBJ1-3, with D hard to call. CDR3 size: 14 residues. CDR3 DNA: TGTGCCAGCAGATTAGGGAGTTCTGGAAACACCATATATTTT. It specifies CASRLGSSGNTIYF.

The V gene is TRBV5-1, the J gene TRBJ2-7; TRBD1 aligns across 8 bases. V trimming: 7 bases; J trimming: 5 bases; junction bases outside the gene matches: 11. CDR3 length: 14 residues. Germline CDR1 reads SGHRS; CDR2 reads YFSETQ. This CDR3 reads CASRIQGAVDEQYF. The CDR3 nucleotides read TGCGCCAGCCGTATCCAGGGGGCTGTGGACGAGCAGTACTTC. The full variable domain, in which reference TRBV5-1 and TRBJ2-7 provide the parts outside the CDR3, is KAGVTQTPRYLIKTRGQQVTLSCSPISGHRSVSWYQQTPGQGLQFLFEYFSETQRNKGNFPGRFSGRQFSNSRSEMNVSTLELGDSALYLCASRIQGAVDEQYFGPGTRLTVT.

DNA for the CDR3: TGTGCCAGCAGTGCCACCGGGACAGGGTCCTACAATGAGCAGTTCTTC. Translated, it gives CASSATGTGSYNEQFF. V is TRBV6-5 and J is TRBJ2-1; 9 nucleotides line up with TRBD1. The CDR3 runs to 16 residues. Germline CDR1 is MNHEY and CDR2 is SVGAGI. V lost 5 bases, J lost 1 base, and 6 bases stayed unmatched.

This clonotype showed up just a few times. This chain joins TRBV2 and TRBJ2-2, with 7 bases that match TRBD1. J was trimmed by 2 bases and V by 6 bases; bases with no gene match: 6. CDR1 is SNHLY, CDR2 FYNNEI, per germline. The CDR3 totals 15 residues. The CDR3 DNA sequence: TGTGCCAGCAGGGCTAGGGGGCTTAACACCGGGGAGCTGTTTTTT. Translating gives CASRARGLNTGELFF.

The chain combines TRBV3-1 with TRBJ1-1; maybe TRBD1 (5 bases). The CDR3 is made up of 17 amino acids. Trimming shortened V by 1 base and J by 0 bases, and 15 bases separated the two germline ends. CDR1 LGHDT and CDR2 YNNKEL come from the germline V gene (reference sequence). CDR3 sequence reads: CASSQGPSGGMNTEAFF. The CDR3 bases are TGTGCCAGCAGCCAAGGGCCCTCGGGGGGAATGAACACTGAAGCTTTCTTT.

The CDR3 reads CASSPDSSTTIQETQYF. CDR3 coding DNA: TGTGCCAGCTCACCTGACAGCTCAACGACGATACAAGAGACCCAGTACTTC. The rearrangement joins TRBV18 to TRBJ2-5; the D gene is possibly TRBD1 (5 bases). The germline V gene has CDR1 KGHSH and CDR2 LQKENI. The CDR3 spans 17 residues. Trimming left V 3 bases short and J 2 bases short, with 19 bases between. The complete variable domain, with remaining parts taken from reference TRBV18 and TRBJ2-5, reads NAGVMQNPRHLVRRRGQEARLRCSPMKGHSHVYWYRQLPEEGLKFMVYLQKENIIDESGMPKERFSAEFPKEGPSILRIQQVVRGDSAAYFCASSPDSSTTIQETQYFGPGTRLLVL.

This clonotype was picked up a small number of times. This chain connects TRBV5-1 to TRBJ1-2, with D unresolved. The CDR3 spans 13 residues. The germline V gene encodes CDR1 SGHRS and CDR2 YFSETQ. V lost 4 bases to trimming and J lost 4 bases, with 11 bases between them. CDR3 region: CASSTDGFYGYTF. DNA of the CDR3: TGCGCCAGCAGCACGGACGGATTCTATGGCTACACCTTC.

This chain connects TRBV20-1 to TRBJ2-1; no clear D gene. The CDR3 is 14 residues long. Trimming took off 3 bases at V and 7 bases at J, with 16 bases between the two ends. CDR1 and CDR2 from the germline V gene are DFQATT and SNEGSKA (reference sequence). CDR3 nucleotide sequence: TGCAGTGCTAGCCCCTCGGCCGGTTTAAATGAGCAGTTCTTC. Translation: CSASPSAGLNEQFF.

This clonotype occurred a few times. V usage is TRBV7-9 and J usage is TRBJ2-7; no clear D gene. The CDR3 covers 14 residues. Germline V gene data show CDR1 as SEHNR and CDR2 as FQNEAQ (reference sequence). V lost 2 bases to trimming and J lost 1 base, with 9 bases between them. The CDR3 nucleotides read TGTGCCAGCAGCTTAAGTACGTCATCCTACGAGCAGTACTTC. Its translation is CASSLSTSSYEQYF.

The V gene is TRBV9, the J gene TRBJ2-5; 7 positions agree with TRBD2. Germline values: CDR1 SGDLS, CDR2 YYNGEE. Trimming cost V 4 bases and J 7 bases; bases outside gene matches: 13. The CDR3 contains 15 residues. In DNA form, the CDR3 reads TGTGCCAGCAGCCCCCGCGGGGGAGCCGTCGGGACCCAGTACTTC. Its translation is CASSPRGGAVGTQYF.